A selection of T cell receptor beta chains follows, all from one sample in a study of blood T cells in healthy people across ages. TCRdb redid the calling of the 5' RACE reads with MiXCR, one entry per CDR3 protein. The sample carries roughly 1.5 million distinct CDR3 sequences, approximately 42% recorded once. Sequencing input: blood. These receptors came from a woman aged 18-29 years in good health. The CDR3 runs from the conserved cysteine through the conserved F or W.

TRBV14,CASNFAGGELYF
TRBV12-5,CASGLPLTDTQYF
TRBV6-5,CASSYVVPNTGELFF
TRBV6-1,CASSWRGDPQETQYF
TRBV6-5,CASRLLDRSNQPQHF
TRBV5-6,CASSPTLILGLATNNEQFF
TRBV2,CASALTKGLAASEQYF
TRBV20-1,CSAMAGAELNEKLFF
TRBV20-1,CSARDRGEETQYF
TRBV28,CASRSPSGTSYEQYF
TRBV3-1,CASSQGLGFTDTQYF
TRBV10-1,CASSESGTASYEQYF
TRBV29-1,CSVAGNRGQETQYF
TRBV4-3,CASSQVGSSYEQFF
TRBV20-1,CSAPLAGPSYEQYF
TRBV12-3/TRBV12-4,CASSPTRPPDTQYF
TRBV20-1,CSARLGDEQFF
TRBV6-2/TRBV6-3,CASTTSGKTQYF
TRBV27,CASSPSTHPSDTQYF
TRBV20-1,CSASGQGRWETQYF
TRBV15,CATSRVSKGLAGAGELFF
TRBV10-3,CAISERQAAISYEQYF
TRBV20-1,CSARGRKGDNEKLFF
TRBV12-3/TRBV12-4,CASSTGTTYNEQFF
TRBV20-1,CSARGNLHYGYTF
TRBV7-3,CASSSTSGIADTQYF
TRBV10-3,CAMTSGDGHEQFF
TRBV6-5,CAIGDREHNEQFF
TRBV7-8,CASSYYRGNNEKLFF
TRBV20-1,CSARFGYNEQYF
TRBV12-3/TRBV12-4,CASSLPGHPFSYNEQFF
TRBV6-2/TRBV6-3,CASSYPQREGLVGETQYF
TRBV20-1,CSARGGRDVYYGYTF
TRBV29-1,CSVSDSATNEAFF
TRBV28,CARERLQYF
TRBV6-2/TRBV6-3,CASSYAPQLAKNIQYF
TRBV27,CASSLGQMYGYTF
TRBV5-6,CASSGGVLLQETQYF
TRBV7-2,CASSLAGHHTDTQYF
TRBV28,CASLGETATNEKLFF
TRBV16,CASSPGQGILKYGYTF
TRBV9,CASSVGGGGNQPQHF
TRBV6-1,CASRRDRGENQPQHF
TRBV21-1,CASRKDRGPIQPQHF
TRBV12-3/TRBV12-4,CASSNGTGENQPQHF
TRBV5-1,CASSLEGSASQPQHF
TRBV28,CASRAGGWYNEQYF
TRBV7-2,CASSVSGGYEQYF
TRBV9,CASAGRKNTEAFF
TRBV4-3,CASSQTRGGENNSPLHF
TRBV9,CASSIRQGGYNEQFF
TRBV18,CASSPPRRKETQYF
TRBV6-1,CASRAPQGRTDTQYF
TRBV4-3,CASSQDKRLAGVEQFF